The 23 T cell receptor beta chains in this list originate from one sample, sequenced in a study of identical twins. TCRdb analysed the 5' RACE reads with MiXCR anew, one entry per CDR3 protein. Of around 510,000 distinct CDR3 sequences detected, roughly an eighth appear once; the ten largest clones hold approximately 0.98%. This sample was also put to use in a study of yellow fever vaccine responses in identical twins.

Source material: CD4+ T cells sorted from blood. All receptors come from a woman between 18 and 30 years old in good health.

The chain carries TRBV5-6 and TRBJ2-7; TRBD1 aligns across 7 bases. Germline V lookup: CDR1 SGHDT, CDR2 YYEEEE. V lost 4 bases to trimming and J lost 0 bases; unmatched junction nucleotides: 7. The CDR3 extends over 15 amino acids. The CDR3 loop reads CASSDTGQASYEQYF. DNA for the CDR3: TGTGCCAGCAGCGATACAGGACAGGCCTCCTACGAGCAGTACTTC.

To note about this clonotype: This may arise from a read error, as a much more abundant clone is one base away. The CDR3 bases are TGCTGTGCTAGAGATCCCCTAGCGGGGGTCTACAATGAGCAGTTCTTC. Its protein product is CCARDPLAGVYNEQFF. The J gene is TRBJ2-1, the V gene TRBV20-1, with 10 nucleotides matching TRBD2. This CDR3 spans 16 amino acids. Germline CDR1 is DFQATT and CDR2 is SNEGSKA (reference sequence).

In its sample, this clonotype was seen many times. The chain combines TRBV4-2 with TRBJ1-5; D uncertain. This CDR3 comprises 14 residues. Trimming shortened V by 0 bases and J by 1 base, and 4 bases separated the two germline ends. In germline, CDR1 is LGHNA, CDR2 YNFKEQ. CDR3 protein: CASSQEGSNQPQHF. In nucleotides, the CDR3 is TGTGCCAGCAGCCAAGAGGGGAGCAATCAGCCCCAGCATTTT.

This clonotype was seen more than once but under ten times. This chain uses TRBV12-3 or TRBV12-4 with TRBJ1-5; no firm D call. Trimming removed 3 bases from V and 1 base from J, with 7 bases in between. CDR3 length equals 14 residues. CDR3 in amino acids: CASSFRQSNQPQHF. CDR3 nucleotides: TGTGCCAGCAGTTTTCGGCAAAGCAATCAGCCCCAGCATTTT.

This clonotype was seen a handful of times. The chain's CDR3 is CASRPGTGGPNTEAFF. The DNA of the CDR3 is TGTGCCAGCAGGCCCGGGACAGGGGGCCCGAACACTGAAGCTTTCTTT. J is TRBJ1-1 and V is TRBV6-1, with 12 nucleotides matching TRBD1. J lost 1 base, V lost 6 bases, and 6 bases had no gene match. This CDR3 has 16 residues. Germline-derived CDR1 and CDR2 are MNHNS and SASEGT.

This clonotype was recorded many times. The V gene is TRBV15, the J gene TRBJ2-3; D is uncertain. This CDR3 spans 15 amino acids. Per germline, CDR1 LNHNV and CDR2 YYDKDF (reference sequence). Trimming took 2 bases from V and 3 from J, leaving 12 bases between them. CDR3 sequence: CATSRLAGPTDTQYF. In DNA form, the CDR3 reads TGTGCCACCAGCAGATTAGCAGGACCAACAGATACGCAGTATTTT.

The chain couples TRBV9 to TRBJ2-3, with TRBD2 as a possible D gene (5 bases). The V gene lost 2 bases and the J gene lost 1 base, with 14 bases spanning the gap. The CDR3 sequence is 16 residues long. CDR1 and CDR2 (germline): SGDLS, YYNGEE. CDR3 loop: CASSVVSGWGTDTQYF. The CDR3 DNA is TGTGCCAGCAGCGTGGTTTCGGGGTGGGGCACAGATACGCAGTATTTT.

This clonotype was counted many times. The chain carries TRBV7-2 and TRBJ2-3; 7 nucleotides align to TRBD1. Germline trimming cut 6 bases from V and 6 bases from J; bases unmatched to any gene: 3. This CDR3 contains 12 residues. CDR1 is SGHTA, CDR2 FQGNSA, per germline. The CDR3 DNA is TGTGCCAGCAGTTCACAGGGGGATACGCAGTATTTT. Protein product: CASSSQGDTQYF.

The chain carries TRBV20-1 and TRBJ1-6; D remains ambiguous. The CDR3 runs to 14 residues. The V gene's germline CDR1 is DFQATT and CDR2 SNEGSKA (reference sequence). Deletions cut 0 bases from V and 10 bases from J, with 13 bases between. Here the CDR3 DNA reads TGCAGTGCTAGAGAACTCTCATCCGCCTCACCCCTCCACTTT. This encodes CSARELSSASPLHF.

There are many counts of this clonotype. V and J are TRBV15 and TRBJ2-1; maybe TRBD2 (6 bases). This CDR3 has 15 amino acids. Trimming stripped 3 bases from V and 4 bases from J, with 13 bases between. Germline V gene sequence: CDR1 LNHNV, CDR2 YYDKDF (reference sequence). The CDR3 here is CATSRSRERYNEQFF. In nucleotides, the CDR3 is TGTGCCACCAGCAGGTCTCGGGAGCGGTACAATGAGCAGTTCTTC.

The chain has TRBV20-1 and TRBJ2-2; 9 bases match TRBD2. CDR3 length equals 16 residues. Germline lookup yields CDR1 DFQATT and CDR2 SNEGSKA (reference sequence). V lost 0 bases, J lost 7 bases, and 9 bases stayed unmatched. The CDR3 here is CSARDPLAGWIGELFF. The CDR3 DNA reads as TGCAGTGCTAGAGATCCGCTAGCGGGGTGGATCGGGGAGCTGTTTTTT.

The chain combines TRBV3-1 with TRBJ2-4, with 9 bases identical to TRBD1. V gave up 3 bases and J gave up 2 bases; unmatched junction bases: 8. CDR3 length: 17 amino acids. Per germline, CDR1 LGHDT and CDR2 YNNKEL (reference sequence). In DNA form, the CDR3 reads TGTGCCAGCAGCCAGGGTCCCGGGACAGGGACCAAAAACATTCAGTACTTC. It specifies CASSQGPGTGTKNIQYF.

The sample holds a few counts of this clonotype. This sequence joins TRBV12-3 or TRBV12-4 and TRBJ2-7; D gene uncertain. The CDR3 is 13 residues long. V was pared by 5 bases and J by 5 bases, with 13 bases between. The DNA for the CDR3 is TGTGCCAGCAGTCTCCGAACGGCGAACGAGCAGTACTTC. It is translated as CASSLRTANEQYF.

The table lists this clonotype with a few counts. The chain employs TRBV29-1 and TRBJ1-3, with D uncertain. CDR3 length: 11 residues. V was cut by 3 bases and J by 5 bases, with 5 bases left in between. Germline CDR1 and CDR2: SQVTM and ANQGSEA. The CDR3 region has the DNA TGCAGCGTTGATTGGAGAAACACCATATATTTT. This encodes CSVDWRNTIYF.

This rearrangement joins TRBV7-9 to TRBJ1-1, with D perhaps TRBD1 (6 bases). Per germline, CDR1 SEHNR and CDR2 FQNEAQ (reference sequence). This CDR3 is 15 amino acids long. V lost 2 bases and J 2 bases, leaving 12 bases between the germline ends. CDR3 sequence reads: CASSLSDRGNTEAFF. As DNA, the CDR3 is TGTGCCAGCAGCTTATCGGACAGAGGAAACACTGAAGCTTTCTTT.

The chain has TRBV18 and TRBJ1-6; 9 bases are shared with TRBD1. Germline trimming cut 2 bases from V and 7 bases from J; bases unmatched to any gene: 6. Germline V gene sequence: CDR1 KGHSH, CDR2 LQKENI. CDR3 size: 16 residues. For the CDR3, the DNA is TGTGCCAGCTCACCAGCCTGGACAGGGGAGAATTCACCCCTCCACTTT. Protein: CASSPAWTGENSPLHF.

This clonotype was detected only a few times. This rearrangement joins TRBV4-2 to TRBJ2-7; D might be TRBD2 (6 bases). Germline CDR1 reads LGHNA; CDR2 reads YNFKEQ. CDR3 length: 13 residues. V was clipped by 4 bases and J by 12 bases, with 19 bases between them. DNA of the CDR3: TGTGCCAGCAGCCCCAGGGCCCGGGAGAGATTGTACTTC. Translated, it gives CASSPRARERLYF.

This clonotype was detected only a few times. The chain is built from TRBV20-1 and TRBJ2-7; 8 bases map to TRBD2. The CDR3 has 14 residues. V gave up 6 bases and J gave up 3 bases; unmatched junction bases: 10. Germline lookup yields CDR1 DFQATT and CDR2 SNEGSKA (reference sequence). CDR3 sequence (DNA): TGCAGTGCAAAACCACTAGCGGTGGTCTACGAGCAGTACTTC. It encodes CSAKPLAVVYEQYF.

The genes are TRBV6-1 and TRBJ2-1; TRBD2 aligns across 7 bases. The V segment lost 8 bases and the J segment 5 bases; nucleotides outside the gene matches: 12. This CDR3 has 15 residues. The germline V gene has CDR1 MNHNS and CDR2 SASEGT. CDR3 sequence: CASDGLREGHNEQFF. In DNA, the CDR3 is TGTGCCAGCGATGGGTTAAGGGAGGGGCACAATGAGCAGTTCTTC.

The J gene is TRBJ2-1, the V gene TRBV11-2; D not resolved. V lost 1 base and J 6 bases, leaving 10 bases between the germline ends. The CDR3 sequence is 14 residues long. Germline CDR1 and CDR2: SGHAT and FQNNGV. The CDR3, as DNA: TGTGCCAGCAGCTTAGGACCCCAGACCAATGAGCAGTTCTTC. Translation gives CASSLGPQTNEQFF. The full variable domain, rest sourced from reference TRBV11-2 and TRBJ2-1, is EAGVAQSPRYKIIEKRQSVAFWCNPISGHATLYWYQQILGQGPKLLIQFQNNGVVDDSQLPKDRFSAERLKGVDSTLKIQPAKLEDSAVYLCASSLGPQTNEQFFGPGTRLTVL.

This clonotype was recorded a few times. The V call is TRBV19, the J call TRBJ2-1; D perhaps matches TRBD2 (6 bases). V was clipped by 2 bases and J by 0 bases, with 11 bases between them. This CDR3 contains 16 residues. Looked up from germline, CDR1 is LNHDA and CDR2 is SQIVND (reference sequence). The CDR3 nucleotides are TGTGCCAGTAGTATACCGGCGGGGAGCTCCTACAATGAGCAGTTCTTC. It is translated as CASSIPAGSSYNEQFF.

This clonotype was counted ten times or more. CDR3 sequence (DNA): TGTGCCAGCAGCTTGGACGGGACGGAATACAATGAGCAGTTCTTC. It yields the protein CASSLDGTEYNEQFF. The chain carries TRBV5-5 and TRBJ2-1; D may match TRBD1 or TRBD2 (5 bases each). Germline V gene sequence: CDR1 SGHKS, CDR2 YYEKEE (reference sequence). V was cut by 0 bases and J by 4 bases, with 11 bases left in between. CDR3 size: 15 residues.

This clonotype appeared a few times. The rearrangement joins TRBV6-4 to TRBJ2-7, with D hard to call. The germline V gene has CDR1 MRHNA and CDR2 SNTAGT. V dropped 2 bases and J dropped 4 bases, with 15 bases sitting between them. The length of the CDR3 is 15 residues. The CDR3 reads CASSDKAPFSYEQYF. The DNA of the CDR3 is TGTGCCAGCAGTGACAAAGCGCCTTTTTCTTACGAGCAGTACTTC.